This passage covers 32 T cell receptor beta chains from one sample sequenced in a study of monozygotic twins with inflammatory bowel disease. TCRdb re-called the 5' RACE reads, yielding one record per CDR3 amino acid sequence without DNA. The sample table sets out about 350,000 distinct CDR3 sequences. Sequencing was performed on blood. The source of these receptors is a human donor with ulcerative colitis or Crohn's disease, or a healthy co-twin of an affected twin (not recorded which).

The CDR3 region is CASSLSARVYGNTIYF. The chain combines TRBV27 with TRBJ1-3; TCRdb picks TRBD1, but there is no DNA to check that call. There are 16 residues in the CDR3. Germline values: CDR1 MNHEY, CDR2 SMNVEV (reference sequence).

V and J are TRBV27 and TRBJ2-6. CDR1 and CDR2 (germline): MNHEY, SMNVEV (reference sequence). CDR3 length: 14 amino acids. The CDR3 protein is CASRAIQGANVLTF.

V and J are TRBV6-2 or TRBV6-3 and TRBJ1-1. Germline V gives CDR1 MNHEY, CDR2 SVGEGT. CDR3 length equals 13 residues. This CDR3 is CASRLGFGTEAFF.

The chain joins TRBV7-9 to TRBJ2-6; with no DNA, the TCRdb D assignment of TRBD1 cannot be verified. CDR1 SEHNR and CDR2 FQNEAQ come from the germline V gene (reference sequence). This CDR3 is built from 17 residues. The CDR3 region is CASSLVPGVSGANVLTF.

This rearrangement joins TRBV5-6 to TRBJ2-7; there is no DNA to check the TCRdb D call of TRBD1. The CDR3 extends over 13 amino acids. Germline CDR1 and CDR2: SGHDT and YYEEEE. The CDR3: CASSLYGTAVKAF. Based on the CDR3 plus reference TRBV5-6 and TRBJ2-7, the full variable domain is DAGVTQSPTHLIKTRGQQVTLRCSPKSGHDTVSWYQQALGQGPQFIFQYYEEEERQRGNFPDRFSGHQFPNYSSELNVNALLLGDSALYLCASSLYGTAVKAFGPGTRLTVT.

V and J are TRBV5-1 and TRBJ2-7. Germline CDR1 is SGHRS and CDR2 is YFSETQ. The CDR3 sequence is 13 residues long. CDR3 protein: CASSSVAAYEQYF.

The chain employs TRBV19 and TRBJ2-1; TCRdb designates TRBD1, a call that cannot be tested without DNA. There are 14 residues in the CDR3. Looked up from germline, CDR1 is LNHDA and CDR2 is SQIVND (reference sequence). The CDR3: CASRPLAVYNEQFF. The variable domain in full, completed from reference TRBV19 and TRBJ2-1, reads DGGITQSPKYLFRKEGQNVTLSCEQNLNHDAMYWYRQDPGQGLRLIYYSQIVNDFQKGDIAEGYSVSREKKESFPLTVTSAQKNPTAFYLCASRPLAVYNEQFFGPGTRLTVL.

This chain joins TRBV27 and TRBJ2-6. The CDR3 covers 14 residues. Looked up from germline, CDR1 is MNHEY and CDR2 is SMNVEV (reference sequence). The CDR3 sequence: CASRPTGGANVLTF.

J is TRBJ2-5 and V is TRBV10-3. CDR3 size: 13 residues. Germline V lookup: CDR1 ENHRY, CDR2 SYGVKD. The CDR3 sequence is CAISDSYQETQYF.

The rearrangement uses TRBV5-1 and TRBJ2-1; with no DNA, the TCRdb D assignment of TRBD1 cannot be verified. CDR1 and CDR2 (germline): SGHRS, YFSETQ. This CDR3 has 16 amino acids. The CDR3 is CASSLDMGGQNNEQFF.

The CDR3 region is CASKGKNRGYNEQFF. The genes are TRBV28 and TRBJ2-1; TCRdb reports TRBD1, a call that lacks DNA to check it against. From germline, CDR1 is MDHEN and CDR2 SYDVKM. The CDR3 runs to 15 residues.

This chain connects TRBV4-2 to TRBJ1-1. The length of the CDR3 is 13 residues. Germline values: CDR1 LGHNA, CDR2 YNFKEQ. This CDR3 reads CASSPRDGQGAFF.

The chain links TRBV18 to TRBJ2-3. This CDR3 region has 16 residues. The germline V gene encodes CDR1 KGHSH and CDR2 LQKENI. CDR3 region: CASSPDLTIRTDTQYF.

The rearrangement joins TRBV7-9 to TRBJ2-2. Germline values: CDR1 SEHNR, CDR2 FQNEAQ (reference sequence). CDR3 size: 14 residues. The CDR3 loop is CASSLGRGPGELFF.

The genes are TRBV12-3 or TRBV12-4 and TRBJ1-1; TCRdb outputs TRBD1, but without DNA this stays unchecked. The CDR3 is made up of 20 amino acids. The CDR3 here is CASRVYWGATGPLSSTEAFF.

The chain carries TRBV4-1 and TRBJ2-3. The CDR3 totals 15 residues. CDR1 and CDR2 (germline): MGHRA, YSYEKL. This chain's CDR3 is CASSQEGRSTDTQYF.

The V call is TRBV4-2, the J call TRBJ1-2; TCRdb's D call of TRBD1 is untestable without DNA. There are 18 residues in the CDR3. Per the germline V gene, CDR1 is LGHNA and CDR2 is YNFKEQ. The CDR3 spells CASSQVLTGGGVAGGYTF.

The chain is built from TRBV28 and TRBJ1-5; the TCRdb D gene call, TRBD1, has no DNA to confirm it. The CDR3 is made up of 15 amino acids. Germline V gene sequence: CDR1 MDHEN, CDR2 SYDVKM. The CDR3 sequence: CASSSGWYSNQPQHF.

The rearrangement links TRBV20-1 to TRBJ1-1; the TCRdb D gene call, TRBD1, has no DNA to confirm it. Germline V gene lookup returns CDR1 DFQATT and CDR2 SNEGSKA (reference sequence). This CDR3 has 11 residues. CDR3 sequence reads: CSAGGNTEAFF.

The chain links TRBV24-1 to TRBJ2-7. Germline V lookup: CDR1 KGHDR, CDR2 SFDVKD. CDR3 length equals 13 residues. The CDR3 region is CATSDDDFYEQYF.

The chain uses TRBV6-6 and TRBJ2-3. This CDR3 is built from 13 residues. The germline CDR1 and CDR2 sequences are MNHNY and SVGAGI (reference sequence). CDR3 protein: CASNMLSTDTQYF.

This chain connects TRBV27 to TRBJ1-1; the TRBD1 assignment by TCRdb is unverifiable without DNA. The CDR3 has 15 amino acids. Germline V gene sequence: CDR1 MNHEY, CDR2 SMNVEV (reference sequence). The CDR3 loop is CASSTARRGDTEAFF.

This rearrangement joins TRBV7-9 to TRBJ1-1. This CDR3 region has 16 residues. Germline V gene data show CDR1 as SEHNR and CDR2 as FQNEAQ (reference sequence). This CDR3 reads CASSSKSGGLNTEAFF.

This sequence joins TRBV4-3 and TRBJ2-5; TCRdb lists TRBD2, though no DNA is available to test this call. The CDR3 has 17 amino acids. Germline V lookup: CDR1 LGHNA, CDR2 YSLEER. The CDR3: CASSQDRAGGPRETQYF.

The chain carries TRBV5-1 and TRBJ1-2. Germline CDR1 and CDR2: SGHRS and YFSETQ. The CDR3 runs 14 residues. The CDR3 sequence is CASSLEAEPNGYTF.

This chain connects TRBV4-1 to TRBJ2-5; the TCRdb D gene call, TRBD1, has no DNA to confirm it. The CDR3 sequence is 16 residues long. CDR1 is MGHRA, CDR2 YSYEKL, per germline. The CDR3 here is CASSQFARGVQETQYF.

The chain combines TRBV27 with TRBJ2-2; checking the TCRdb D call of TRBD2 is not possible without DNA. Germline-derived CDR1 and CDR2 are MNHEY and SMNVEV (reference sequence). The CDR3 spans 15 residues. CDR3 loop: CASKGLNANTGELFF.

The V and J genes are TRBV10-3 and TRBJ2-3; without DNA, the TCRdb call of TRBD1 cannot be checked. The V gene's germline CDR1 is ENHRY and CDR2 SYGVKD. CDR3 length: 13 residues. CDR3 loop: CAINQGPNSAQYF.

CDR3 region: CASSKQGGNEKLFF. The V and J genes are TRBV6-6 and TRBJ1-4; absent DNA, TCRdb's TRBD1 call cannot be checked. CDR1 and CDR2 (germline): MNHNY, SVGAGI (reference sequence). The CDR3 spans 14 residues.

The chain couples TRBV12-3 or TRBV12-4 to TRBJ2-3. This CDR3 is 13 amino acids long. CDR3 region: CASSFIGTDTQYF.

The chain has TRBV20-1 and TRBJ2-2; no DNA is available, so the TRBD2 call from TCRdb remains unchecked. The CDR3 is 14 residues long. CDR1 and CDR2 from the germline V gene are DFQATT and SNEGSKA (reference sequence). CDR3 region: CSARGTSGTGELFF.

J is TRBJ1-5 and V is TRBV30; TCRdb indicates TRBD1, and absent DNA this call remains unverified. This CDR3 region has 15 residues. The V gene's germline CDR1 is GTSNPN and CDR2 SVGIG (reference sequence). CDR3 sequence reads: CAWSAPGPKNQPQHF.